One sample yielded the 32 T cell receptor beta chains listed below, sequenced in a study of control samples from healthy donors and cancer patients (TCRdb year 2020). Library construction relied on the immunoSEQ multiplex PCR assay. TCRdb holds this immuneACCESS table with in-frame rearrangements only. Some clones are missing; in checked studies, unresolved V genes explain under half, and the rest has no known cause. In all, the sample holds 170,000 or so clones, and more than 85% of those were seen once. The ten top clones hold just over 2% of the sample. Sequencing used blood. The receptors stem from a woman between 40 and 50 years old in good health.

The chain carries TRBV2 and TRBJ2-1; the D is unclear. The CDR3 is made up of 15 amino acids. The V gene lost 4 bases and the J gene lost 8 bases, with 18 bases spanning the gap. CDR1 is SNHLY, CDR2 FYNNEI, per germline. The CDR3 loop is CASSVGDSGFDEQFF. The CDR3 DNA sequence: TGTGCCAGCAGTGTTGGAGACTCAGGATTTGATGAGCAGTTCTTC.

The chain recombines TRBV6-5 with TRBJ1-1; D ambiguous. V was cut by 4 bases and J by 0 bases, with 6 bases left in between. CDR1 is MNHEY, CDR2 SVGAGI, per germline. The CDR3 is 13 amino acids. The CDR3 coding sequence is TGTGCCAGCAGTTCATTTATGAACACTGAAGCTTTCTTT. Translation: CASSSFMNTEAFF.

The chain joins TRBV29-1 to TRBJ2-7; maybe TRBD1 (7 bases). Germline CDR1 is SQVTM and CDR2 is ANQGSEA. V dropped 1 base and J dropped 2 bases, with 18 bases sitting between them. CDR3 length equals 16 residues. In DNA form, the CDR3 reads TGCAGCGTTGAAGTAGGCGGGGCAGGGGGAACCTACGAGCAGTACTTC. This gives the protein CSVEVGGAGGTYEQYF.

The chain has TRBV6-2 or TRBV6-3 and TRBJ2-5; a weak D match, TRBD1 (6 bases). The CDR3 has 15 amino acids. With 1 base removed from V and 5 bases from J, the gap between germline ends came to 14 bases. Germline lookup yields CDR1 MNHEY and CDR2 SVGEGT. As DNA, the CDR3 is TGTGCCAGCAGTTACTTGGGGGCTAGCTGGGAGACCCAGTACTTC. This codes for CASSYLGASWETQYF.

V and J are TRBV2 and TRBJ1-5; D is perhaps TRBD1 (6 bases). Trimming stripped 5 bases from V and 2 bases from J, with 7 bases between. The CDR3 length is 13 residues. CDR1 and CDR2 (germline): SNHLY, FYNNEI. The chain's CDR3 is CASSRTGNQPQHF. CDR3 DNA: TGTGCCAGCAGTCGGACAGGCAATCAGCCCCAGCATTTT.

The rearrangement links TRBV7-9 to TRBJ1-4; 8 positions match TRBD1. The CDR3 has 17 amino acids. CDR1 and CDR2 from the germline V gene are SEHNR and FQNEAQ (reference sequence). V lost 4 bases to trimming and J lost 7 bases; unmatched junction nucleotides: 14. CDR3 nucleotides: TGTGCCAGCAGCTCTCTGGGACAGGACCGCGGGAGTGAAAAACTGTTTTTT. As protein: CASSSLGQDRGSEKLFF. Using reference TRBV7-9 and TRBJ1-4 for the parts outside the CDR3, the full variable domain is DTGVSQNPRHKITKRGQNVTFRCDPISEHNRLYWYRQTLGQGPEFLTYFQNEAQLEKSRLLSDRFSAERPKGSFSTLEIQRTEQGDSAMYLCASSSLGQDRGSEKLFFGSGTQLSVL.

The chain uses TRBV6-1 and TRBJ2-7; 9 bases are a match to TRBD1. After removal of 0 bases from V and 3 bases from J, the junction contained 6 bases not matched to a gene. CDR3 size: 16 residues. Germline CDR1 reads MNHNS; CDR2 reads SASEGT. The CDR3 nucleotides read TGTGCCAGCAGTGAAGCAGTGGGACAGGGCGGCTACGAGCAGTACTTC. Translated: CASSEAVGQGGYEQYF.

The chain uses TRBV11-2 and TRBJ2-7, with D perhaps matching TRBD1 (6 bases). Looked up from germline, CDR1 is SGHAT and CDR2 is FQNNGV. The V end lost 7 bases, the J end lost 2 bases, and 15 bases lay between the germline ends. The CDR3 is 14 residues long. The CDR3 DNA follows: TGTGCCAGCACCTTGCCCGGGACACCCTACGAGCAGTACTTC. Protein sequence: CASTLPGTPYEQYF.

The V call is TRBV7-2, the J call TRBJ1-1; 11 nucleotides match TRBD1. J lost 5 bases, V lost 5 bases, and 4 bases had no gene match. The germline V gene has CDR1 SGHTA and CDR2 FQGNSA. The CDR3 is made up of 14 amino acids. The CDR3 DNA follows: TGTGCCAGCAGCCAAGGACAGGGGGCGACTGAAGCTTTCTTT. Its translation: CASSQGQGATEAFF.

The V gene is TRBV7-9, the J gene TRBJ2-1; 7 nucleotides align to TRBD2. The CDR3 is made up of 15 amino acids. The trim removed 2 bases at V and 5 bases at J, leaving 6 bases unmatched. Germline V gene sequence: CDR1 SEHNR, CDR2 FQNEAQ (reference sequence). The CDR3 bases are TGTGCCAGCAGCTTATGGCCTGGACTAGACAATGAGCAGTTCTTC. It yields the protein CASSLWPGLDNEQFF.

The chain carries TRBV10-2 and TRBJ2-5, with a weak D call TRBD1 (6 bases). CDR3 length: 14 residues. The germline V gene encodes CDR1 WSHSY and CDR2 SAAADI. V gave up 3 bases and J gave up 7 bases, with 15 bases separating them. The CDR3 reads CASSETGRRGTQYF. The CDR3 DNA reads as TGCGCCAGCAGTGAAACAGGGAGAAGGGGGACCCAGTACTTC.

This clone was seen once. The genes are TRBV19 and TRBJ1-1; 9 bases fit TRBD1. CDR1 and CDR2 from the germline V gene are LNHDA and SQIVND (reference sequence). The CDR3 has 14 residues. After removal of 5 bases from V and 1 base from J, the junction contained 2 bases not matched to a gene. The CDR3 loop is CASSEQGANTEAFF. The DNA of the CDR3 is TGTGCCAGTAGTGAACAGGGGGCGAACACTGAAGCTTTCTTT.

The genes are TRBV5-1 and TRBJ1-1; D remains unclear. Trimming stripped 3 bases from V and 0 bases from J, with 15 bases between. The CDR3 loop spans 16 amino acids. CDR1 SGHRS and CDR2 YFSETQ come from the germline V gene. Here the CDR3 reads CASSSDQVHLNTEAFF. CDR3 DNA sequence: TGCGCCAGCAGCTCGGATCAGGTACACCTGAACACTGAAGCTTTCTTT.

The CDR3 DNA sequence: TGTGCCAGCAGCCCGCCCGGGACAGGCTATGGCTACACCTTC. This gives the protein CASSPPGTGYGYTF. V is TRBV14 and J is TRBJ1-2, with TRBD1 matching 8 bases. CDR3 length equals 14 residues. Germline V gene lookup returns CDR1 SGHDN and CDR2 FVKESK. V lost 4 bases, J lost 4 bases, and 5 bases stayed unmatched.

The rearrangement uses TRBV15 and TRBJ2-2; D not certain. This CDR3 contains 14 residues. Between the trimmed V and J ends, which lost 0 bases and 10 bases, there was a span of 12 bases. CDR1 LNHNV and CDR2 YYDKDF come from the germline V gene (reference sequence). Here the CDR3 DNA reads TGTGCCACCAGCAGAGATTCGTGGGCCCCGGAGCTGTTTTTT. Its protein is CATSRDSWAPELFF.

The chain is built from TRBV5-5 and TRBJ2-3, with 10 bases matching TRBD1. Germline V gene sequence: CDR1 SGHKS, CDR2 YYEKEE (reference sequence). The CDR3 consists of 15 residues. V gave up 2 bases and J gave up 4 bases; unmatched junction bases: 4. The chain's CDR3 is CASSFLGQGSDTQYF. In DNA, the CDR3 is TGTGCCAGCAGCTTCTTGGGACAGGGGTCAGATACGCAGTATTTT.

The CDR3 DNA reads as TGTGCCAGCAGTTTATCGGAGCAGGGGAAACTTCCCTACGAGCAGTACTTC. Its translation is CASSLSEQGKLPYEQYF. The chain combines TRBV27 with TRBJ2-7; D possibly corresponds to TRBD1 (6 bases). With 0 bases removed from V and 2 bases from J, the gap between germline ends came to 17 bases. Germline loops: CDR1 MNHEY, CDR2 SMNVEV (reference sequence). CDR3 length: 17 residues.

The chain is built from TRBV4-1 and TRBJ1-1; the match to TRBD1 covers 9 bases. The CDR3 has 19 residues. Germline V lookup: CDR1 MGHRA, CDR2 YSYEKL. After removal of 2 bases from V and 0 bases from J, the junction contained 13 bases not matched to a gene. CDR3 nucleotide sequence: TGCGCCAGCAGCCAATTCCTGGGACAGGGTATTTTTATGAACACTGAAGCTTTCTTT. Protein sequence: CASSQFLGQGIFMNTEAFF.

J is TRBJ2-3 and V is TRBV19; TRBD2 matches at 13 bases. Germline V gene lookup returns CDR1 LNHDA and CDR2 SQIVND (reference sequence). The CDR3 sequence is 16 residues long. The ends lost 5 bases at V and 3 bases at J; junction bases unmatched: 5. The CDR3 sequence is CASSFRTSGGTDTQYF. The CDR3 DNA reads TGTGCCAGTAGTTTCAGGACTAGCGGGGGAACAGATACGCAGTATTTT.

This clone was seen a single time. V gene TRBV7-8 combines with J gene TRBJ1-2; possible D gene TRBD1, 5 bases. The CDR3 covers 14 residues. Germline V gives CDR1 SGHVS, CDR2 FQNEAQ. V shed 0 bases and J shed 3 bases, with 8 bases lying between them. The CDR3 DNA reads TGTGCCAGCAGCTTAGCCGACAGTTACTATGGCTACACCTTC. Protein sequence: CASSLADSYYGYTF.

This clone appeared once. The chain uses TRBV12-3 or TRBV12-4 and TRBJ2-2; D is ambiguous. Trimming left V 5 bases short and J 4 bases short, with 5 bases between. This CDR3 is built from 12 residues. CDR3 nucleotides: TGTGCCAGCAGTGGCGGCACCGGGGAGCTGTTTTTT. Amino acid sequence: CASSGGTGELFF.

The gene calls are TRBV9 and TRBJ2-3, with 7 bases lining up with TRBD2. This CDR3 spans 14 amino acids. V shed 0 bases and J 8 bases; nucleotides not matched to a gene: 6. Germline loops: CDR1 SGDLS, CDR2 YYNGEE. The CDR3 loop is CASSVGGLSTTQYF. The CDR3 DNA sequence: TGTGCCAGCAGCGTAGGGGGACTATCTACTACGCAGTATTTT.

Remarks on this clone: At one of its ends the junction is not consistent with the germline gene, which may arise from a read error. The chain links TRBV5-8 to TRBJ1-2, with 11 bases matching TRBD1. This CDR3 comprises 15 residues. Germline-derived CDR1 and CDR2 are SGHTS and YDEGEE. CDR3 residues: CASTLTGTGGIGYTF. The CDR3 nucleotides are TGTGCCAGCACCTTGACCGGGACAGGGGGAATTGGCTACACCTTC. Together with reference TRBV5-8 and TRBJ1-2, the CDR3 gives the full variable domain: EAGVTQSPTHLIKTRGQQATLRCSPISGHTSVYWYQQALGLGLQFLLWYDEGEERNRGNFPPRFSGRQFPNYSSELNVNALELEDSALYLCASTLTGTGGIGYTFGSGTRLTVV.

The gene calls are TRBV7-2 and TRBJ1-3; D call uncertain. Trimming removed 6 bases from V and 0 bases from J, with 9 bases in between. Germline V gives CDR1 SGHTA, CDR2 FQGNSA. CDR3 length equals 14 residues. The CDR3 DNA sequence: TGTGCCAGCAGTAGGGTCCTCTCTGGAAACACCATATATTTT. Protein: CASSRVLSGNTIYF.

On this clone itself: Germline is not matched at one junction end, which may reflect a read error. Other DNA sequences in the sample encode the same CDR3. The chain recombines TRBV5-1 with TRBJ2-2; 8 nucleotides agree with TRBD1. The CDR3 runs to 14 residues. CDR1 and CDR2 from the germline V gene are SGHRS and YFSETQ. The CDR3 protein is CASSWTGNTGELFF. CDR3 in DNA: TGCGCCAGCAGCTGGACAGGGAACACTGGGGAGCTGTTTTTT.

The chain recombines TRBV27 with TRBJ1-1; 7 nucleotides match TRBD1. CDR1 and CDR2 from the germline V gene are MNHEY and SMNVEV (reference sequence). This CDR3 comprises 13 residues. Germline trimming cut 5 bases from V and 5 bases from J; bases unmatched to any gene: 5. CDR3 residues: CASSGQARTEAFF. For the CDR3, the DNA is TGTGCCAGCAGTGGACAGGCGCGTACTGAAGCTTTCTTT.

This chain connects TRBV7-9 to TRBJ2-5, with TRBD1 as a possible D gene (6 bases). Trimming took 3 bases from V and 0 from J, leaving 11 bases between them. This CDR3 region has 15 residues. CDR1 SEHNR and CDR2 FQNEAQ come from the germline V gene (reference sequence). The CDR3 coding sequence is TGTGCCAGCAGCTTGGGTACAGGGTACCAAGAGACCCAGTACTTC. Translated, it gives CASSLGTGYQETQYF.

This clone appeared once. The chain employs TRBV29-1 and TRBJ2-5; D possibly uses TRBD1 or TRBD2 (5 bases each). Trimming shortened V by 8 bases and J by 1 base, and 11 bases separated the two germline ends. CDR1 and CDR2 from the germline V gene are SQVTM and ANQGSEA. The CDR3 has 12 residues. The CDR3 here is CSFGGGQETQYF. CDR3 in DNA: TGCAGCTTCGGTGGGGGCCAAGAGACCCAGTACTTC.

V usage is TRBV15 and J usage is TRBJ1-1; D gene uncertain. The germline CDR1 and CDR2 sequences are LNHNV and YYDKDF (reference sequence). V was clipped by 0 bases and J by 10 bases, with 12 bases between them. This CDR3 region has 13 residues. CDR3 sequence (DNA): TGTGCCACCAGCAGAGAAGGAGGATCTGTAGCTTTCTTT. Translating it yields CATSREGGSVAFF.

V usage is TRBV7-9 and J usage is TRBJ2-1, with D hard to call. The CDR3 is 13 residues long. The germline gives CDR1 SEHNR, CDR2 FQNEAQ (reference sequence). V lost 2 bases and J lost 3, with 5 bases in between. The CDR3 DNA reads as TGTGCCAGCAGCTTACCAGTCTACAATGAGCAGTTCTTC. Amino acid sequence: CASSLPVYNEQFF.

The gene calls are TRBV5-6 and TRBJ2-3, with 12 bases fitting TRBD2. CDR1 SGHDT and CDR2 YYEEEE come from the germline V gene. CDR3 length: 16 residues. V lost 2 bases and J lost 11; bases outside the gene matches: 12. Written as DNA, the CDR3 is TGTGCCAGCAGCTTTGGGGGACTAGCGGGCTCTGATGGGCAGTATTTT. Translated, it gives CASSFGGLAGSDGQYF. The full variable domain, with the rest looked up from reference TRBV5-6 and TRBJ2-3, is DAGVTQSPTHLIKTRGQQVTLRCSPKSGHDTVSWYQQALGQGPQFIFQYYEEEERQRGNFPDRFSGHQFPNYSSELNVNALLLGDSALYLCASSFGGLAGSDGQYFGPGTRLTVL.

The CDR3 here is CASSRRTGTEFSRYTF. The CDR3 DNA reads TGTGCCAGCAGTCGAAGGACCGGGACGGAATTCTCCCGCTACACCTTC. The chain joins TRBV6-6 to TRBJ1-2, with TRBD1 as a possible D gene (5 bases). In germline, CDR1 is MNHNY, CDR2 SVGAGI (reference sequence). V was cut by 5 bases and J by 9 bases, with 25 bases left in between. The CDR3 has 16 amino acids.